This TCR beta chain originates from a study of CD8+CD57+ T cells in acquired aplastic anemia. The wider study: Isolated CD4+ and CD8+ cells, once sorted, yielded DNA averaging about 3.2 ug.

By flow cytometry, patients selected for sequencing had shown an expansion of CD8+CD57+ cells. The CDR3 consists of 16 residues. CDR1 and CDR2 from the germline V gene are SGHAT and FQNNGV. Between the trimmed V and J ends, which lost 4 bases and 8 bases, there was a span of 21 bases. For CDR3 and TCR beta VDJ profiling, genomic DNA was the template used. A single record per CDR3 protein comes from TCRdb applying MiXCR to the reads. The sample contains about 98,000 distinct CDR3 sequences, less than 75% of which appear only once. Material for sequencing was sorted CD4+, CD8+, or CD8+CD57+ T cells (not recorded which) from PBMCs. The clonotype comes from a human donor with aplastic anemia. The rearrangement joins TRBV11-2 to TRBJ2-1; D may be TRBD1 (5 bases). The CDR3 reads CASSSPLGEATDEQFF. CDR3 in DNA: TGTGCCAGCAGCTCCCCGCTAGGGGAAGCCACCGATGAGCAGTTCTTC.